This TCR beta chain was retrieved from a study of Graves' ophthalmopathy and Graves' hyperthyroidism. Trimming shortened V by 0 bases and J by 7 bases, and 18 bases separated the two germline ends. The CDR3 consists of 17 residues. Germline lookup yields CDR1 LNHNV and CDR2 YYDKDF (reference sequence). TCR beta CDR3 amplification used RNA transcripts. After a first-round RT-PCR with HTBI primers, a second-round multiplex PCR was run. Via MiXCR, TCRdb re-called the multiplex PCR reads, giving one row per CDR3 protein. The sample lists over 650,000 distinct CDR3 sequences, approximately 39% occurring once. Findings and limits, study-wide: Detected in blood as well were most expanded thyroid clonotypes with frequency above 0.001.

A note on this clonotype: Its antigen is not identified.

Disease in donors with ophthalmopathy had moderate-to-severe activity, CAS ≥3, NOSPECS ≥4 and under 3 months' duration. Uncontrolled infections, pregnancy, lactation or other autoimmune diseases led to patient exclusion. Reliance was placed on clinical symptoms, serum thyroxine, TRAb, thyroid ultrasound and orbital computed tomography for diagnosis. What was sequenced was peripheral blood. The genes are TRBV15 and TRBJ1-4; maybe TRBD1 (5 bases). This TCR was recovered from an adult man with Graves' ophthalmopathy. CDR3 DNA: TGTGCCACCAGCAGAGATCGTAACGAGGGACGTGTTGAAAAACTGTTTTTT. Translated: CATSRDRNEGRVEKLFF.